This T cell receptor beta chain was captured in a study of blood T cells in healthy people across ages. Study-level results: Age showed a roughly linear inverse relationship with TCR beta diversity per million T cells.

The CDR3 has 16 residues. Germline V CDR1 and CDR2: MGHRA, YSYEKL. V lost 0 bases to trimming and J lost 6 bases, with 12 bases between them. Using a J-beta primer mix together with a sample-barcoded 5' primer, a second PCR was run for roughly 6 to 12 cycles. TCRdb processed the 5' RACE reads anew with MiXCR; each CDR3 protein has one entry. The sample lists hundreds of thousands of distinct CDR3 sequences; under 65% were seen once. Note on this clonotype: As yet, its antigen is unknown.

The clonotype originates from a man in his 60s in good health. J is TRBJ1-6 and V is TRBV4-1; a weak D match, TRBD1 (6 bases). The sequencing sample was made of blood. The CDR3 DNA sequence: TGCGCCAGCAGCCAAGATCTGACAGGCGTTAATTCACCCCTCCACTTT. Its translation is CASSQDLTGVNSPLHF.